One sample yielded the 4 T cell receptor beta chains listed below, sequenced in a study of tumor and adjacent non-tumor tissue in lung cancer. RNA was extracted from bulk tissue without any cell sorting. TCRbeta libraries were built with three rounds of nested PCR, modified from ARM-PCR. MiXCR, applied by TCRdb to the multiplex PCR reads, yields one record per CDR3 protein. The table has over 110,000 distinct CDR3 sequences, around 66% seen once. The source material was lung tumor tissue. These receptor sequences come from a man between 60 and 70 years old with small cell lung cancer.

The chain uses TRBV6-6 and TRBJ1-5; the D gene is possibly TRBD1 (5 bases). The CDR3 is made up of 18 amino acids. The germline gives CDR1 MNHNY, CDR2 SVGAGI (reference sequence). Trimming shortened V by 5 bases and J by 9 bases, and 29 bases separated the two germline ends. In DNA form, the CDR3 reads TGTGCCAGCAGTCAAGGGTGTGGGGGAGGAGTTGGCCCTCGGCCCCAGCATTTT. Encoded protein: CASSQGCGGGVGPRPQHF.

About this clonotype itself: A read error is possible here, since a much larger clone lies one base away. The chain carries TRBV6-1 and TRBJ2-7; D call uncertain. The V gene's germline CDR1 is MNHNS and CDR2 SASEGT. The CDR3 is 13 residues long. Trimming shortened V by 2 bases and J by 3 bases, and 8 bases separated the two germline ends. CDR3 sequence reads: CASSENLRYEQYF. The DNA for the CDR3 is TGTGCCAGCAGTGAAAACCTCCGCTACGAGCAGTACTTC.

With respect to this clonotype: A read error may produce the germline difference seen at one junction end. This chain uses TRBV4-1 with TRBJ2-1; possibly TRBD2 for D (5 bases). The CDR3 is made up of 18 amino acids. Looked up from germline, CDR1 is MGHRA and CDR2 is YSYEKL. The CDR3 sequence is CASSQDLLPGAGYNEQFF. The CDR3 region has the DNA TGCGCCAGTAGCCAAGATCTCCTGCCAGGTGCGGGTTACAATGAGCAGTTCTTC.

The chain is built from TRBV7-9 and TRBJ2-3; no firm D call. The V and J ends lost 4 bases and 2 bases respectively, with 13 bases between them. The length of the CDR3 is 15 residues. The germline CDR1 and CDR2 sequences are SEHNR and FQNEAQ (reference sequence). For the CDR3, the DNA is TGTGCCAGCAGCTCGGTGGTCAGCTACACAGATACGCAGTATTTT. It encodes CASSSVVSYTDTQYF.